This paragraph covers one TCR beta chain sequence. Original handling: For nucleated cells, counts were estimated from reference gene primer amplification. TCRdb's copy holds only in-frame clones and misses some; the assay was immunoSEQ multiplex PCR. V and J calls and clone size are given by that table; D and trimming were obtained from the DNA. Among about 130,000 clones listed, under 85% were seen once. These data belong to a study of blood T cell repertoires in COVID-19. As for the study in general: The samples span acute and convalescent COVID-19 from the United States, Italy and Spain.

Sequencing was carried out using peripheral blood. This clonotype originated in a woman in her fifties or sixties with acute or convalescent COVID-19.

The CDR3 reads CASSVADRSSYGYTF. The DNA of the CDR3 is TGTGCCAGCAGCGTAGCGGACAGGAGCTCCTATGGCTACACCTTC. V gene TRBV9 combines with J gene TRBJ1-2; TRBD1 agrees at 7 bases. The V segment lost 0 bases and the J segment 4 bases; nucleotides outside the gene matches: 6. The V gene's germline CDR1 is SGDLS and CDR2 YYNGEE. The CDR3 runs 15 residues.